The clone carrying this TCR beta chain has just a few counts. Its matching antigen is unknown. One entry per CDR3 protein results from TCRdb running MiXCR on the 5' RACE reads. The repertoire holds hundreds of thousands of distinct CDR3 sequences, with around 6.1% as singletons. These data are taken from a study of identical twins. Study-level findings and limits: The degree of excess twin sharing was weaker in beta out-of-frame sequences. Memory repertoires showed no such pattern, whereas abundant cord blood beta clonotypes carried fewer insertions. Out-of-frame alpha sequences shared between twins exhibited an excess of low generation probability. Without tracking the same donors, conclusions rested on cross-sectional statistical analysis.

From germline, CDR1 is SGHRS and CDR2 YFSETQ. The length of the CDR3 is 15 residues. V was pared by 4 bases and J by 4 bases, with 7 bases of the junction left unmatched. The sequenced sample was naive T cells sorted from blood. The TCR was taken from a man younger than 35 in good health. The rearrangement links TRBV5-1 to TRBJ1-4; TRBD1 matches at 7 bases. The CDR3 nucleotides are TGCGCCAGCAGCCCTGATGGGACAGATAATGAAAAACTGTTTTTT. This codes for CASSPDGTDNEKLFF.